A single sample gave rise to the 13 T cell receptor beta chains below, sequenced in a study of blood T cells in healthy people across ages. Combining a sample-barcoded 5' primer with a J-beta primer mix, a second PCR ran for about 6 to 11 cycles. Each CDR3 protein is one row after TCRdb ran MiXCR on the 5' RACE reads. The data hold around 1.5 million distinct CDR3 sequences, with roughly 60% observed a single time. Material for sequencing was blood. Receptors originate from a man between 18 and 29 years old in good health.

This clonotype has a handful of counts. The chain is built from TRBV10-3 and TRBJ2-5; 8 bases fit TRBD1. Germline-derived CDR1 and CDR2 are ENHRY and SYGVKD. Trimming removed 6 bases from V and 4 bases from J; junction bases left unmatched: 4. The CDR3 extends over 13 amino acids. CDR3 coding DNA: TGTGCCATCAGCGGACAGGGTGGAGAGACCCAGTACTTC. Residues: CAISGQGGETQYF.

V usage is TRBV2 and J usage is TRBJ2-4, with TRBD2 identical over 13 bases. CDR1 SNHLY and CDR2 FYNNEI come from the germline V gene. The CDR3 runs to 19 residues. J was trimmed by 8 bases and V by 4 bases; bases with no gene match: 17. CDR3 coding DNA: TGTGCCAGCAGTGTTCCCCTTACTAGCGGGGGGGCCTTTACGGACATTCAGTACTTC. As protein: CASSVPLTSGGAFTDIQYF.

This chain links TRBV11-1 with TRBJ2-1; 8 bases match TRBD2. Germline V lookup: CDR1 SGHAT, CDR2 FQDESV (reference sequence). Losses at the gene ends were 0 bases for V and 7 bases for J; bases not matched to a gene: 8. The CDR3 contains 16 residues. CDR3 DNA: TGTGCCAGCAGCTTAGCGCTGGGACTAGTGGCAAATGAGCAGTTCTTC. This encodes CASSLALGLVANEQFF. The full variable domain, rest sourced from reference TRBV11-1 and TRBJ2-1, is EAEVAQSPRYKITEKSQAVAFWCDPISGHATLYWYRQILGQGPELLVQFQDESVVDDSQLPKDRFSAERLKGVDSTLKIQPAELGDSAMYLCASSLALGLVANEQFFGPGTRLTVL.

The rearrangement uses TRBV27 and TRBJ2-3, with 8 nucleotides matching TRBD2. Germline loops: CDR1 MNHEY, CDR2 SMNVEV (reference sequence). V shed 6 bases and J 2 bases; nucleotides not matched to a gene: 7. The CDR3 sequence is 15 residues long. The CDR3 loop is CASRGSGGHTDTQYF. Written as DNA, the CDR3 is TGTGCCAGCAGGGGGAGCGGGGGACACACAGATACGCAGTATTTT.

V gene TRBV3-1 combines with J gene TRBJ2-3; 10 bases match TRBD2. Germline V gene data show CDR1 as LGHDT and CDR2 as YNNKEL (reference sequence). This CDR3 is 17 amino acids long. V gave up 1 base and J gave up 5 bases; unmatched junction bases: 9. The CDR3 nucleotides are TGTGCCAGCAGCCAAGCTGGCAGGACTAGCGGTCGAGATACGCAGTATTTT. Its translation is CASSQAGRTSGRDTQYF.

The chain links TRBV4-2 to TRBJ2-3, with 12 bases that match TRBD2. In germline, CDR1 is LGHNA, CDR2 YNFKEQ. J was trimmed by 6 bases and V by 4 bases; bases with no gene match: 8. CDR3 size: 16 residues. In DNA form, the CDR3 reads TGTGCCAGCAGCCTGGGGACTAGCGGGCGGTGGGATACGCAGTATTTT. This gives the protein CASSLGTSGRWDTQYF.

The gene calls are TRBV29-1 and TRBJ2-3; no reliable D call. In germline, CDR1 is SQVTM, CDR2 ANQGSEA. This CDR3 region has 10 residues. The germline V and J ends were trimmed by 6 bases and 6 bases, with 7 bases remaining between them. CDR3 sequence (DNA): TGCAGCGTCCTTTTGGATACGCAGTATTTT. It is translated as CSVLLDTQYF.

The chain joins TRBV5-5 to TRBJ2-2, with unresolved D. Germline CDR1 and CDR2: SGHKS and YYEKEE (reference sequence). The CDR3 consists of 15 residues. Deletions cut 2 bases from V and 0 bases from J, with 8 bases between. CDR3 nucleotides: TGTGCCAGCAGCTTCATCGACACGAACACCGGGGAGCTGTTTTTT. Protein product: CASSFIDTNTGELFF.

CDR3 bases: TGTGCCAGCAGCCGTCGACACCCGTCCTACAATGAGCAGTTCTTC. Translated, it gives CASSRRHPSYNEQFF. This chain links TRBV6-5 with TRBJ2-1; D gene unclear. Germline V lookup: CDR1 MNHEY, CDR2 SVGAGI. This CDR3 contains 15 residues. Trimming pared 6 bases from V and 1 base from J, leaving 13 bases between.

The chain employs TRBV28 and TRBJ2-1; D might be TRBD2 (6 bases). V lost 7 bases, J lost 0 bases, and 10 bases lay in between. Germline values: CDR1 MDHEN, CDR2 SYDVKM. There are 14 residues in the CDR3. The chain's CDR3 is CASKDGSSYNEQFF. The CDR3 region has the DNA TGTGCCAGCAAGGACGGGAGCTCCTACAATGAGCAGTTCTTC.

This rearrangement joins TRBV11-2 to TRBJ2-1, with 8 bases lining up with TRBD2. Losses at the gene ends were 5 bases for V and 10 bases for J; bases not matched to a gene: 13. The germline gives CDR1 SGHAT, CDR2 FQNNGV. The CDR3 has 15 amino acids. CDR3 sequence reads: CASSPLAGSRAEQFF. CDR3 sequence (DNA): TGTGCCAGCAGCCCCCTAGCGGGCTCTAGGGCGGAGCAGTTCTTC.

This clonotype appeared a single time. The J gene is TRBJ1-1, the V gene TRBV20-1, with unresolved D. Germline V gives CDR1 DFQATT, CDR2 SNEGSKA (reference sequence). The CDR3 consists of 14 residues. V lost 5 bases and J lost 7, with 20 bases in between. As DNA, the CDR3 is TGCAGTGCTGTAAGTCTGGGCGGGCAGGTTGAAGCTTTCTTT. Its protein product is CSAVSLGGQVEAFF.

V is TRBV9 and J is TRBJ1-1; 10 nucleotides agree with TRBD1. The ends lost 5 bases at V and 8 bases at J; junction bases unmatched: 6. The CDR3 is 13 residues long. Germline V lookup: CDR1 SGDLS, CDR2 YYNGEE. CDR3 sequence: CASSGWTGGEAFF. The CDR3 nucleotides read TGTGCCAGCAGTGGCTGGACAGGGGGAGAAGCTTTCTTT.